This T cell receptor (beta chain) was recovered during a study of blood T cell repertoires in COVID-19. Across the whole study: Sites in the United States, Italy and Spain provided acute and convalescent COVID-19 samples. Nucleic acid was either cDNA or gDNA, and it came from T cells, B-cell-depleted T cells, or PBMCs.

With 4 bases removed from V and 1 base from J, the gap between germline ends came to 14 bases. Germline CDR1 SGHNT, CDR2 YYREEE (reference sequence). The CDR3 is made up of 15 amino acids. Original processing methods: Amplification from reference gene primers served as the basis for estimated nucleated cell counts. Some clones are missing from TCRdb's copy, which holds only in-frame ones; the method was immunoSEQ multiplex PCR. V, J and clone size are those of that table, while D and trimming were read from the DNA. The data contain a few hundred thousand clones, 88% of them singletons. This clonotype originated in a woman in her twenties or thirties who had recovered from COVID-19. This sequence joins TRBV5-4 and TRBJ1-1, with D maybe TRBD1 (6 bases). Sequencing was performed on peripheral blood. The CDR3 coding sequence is TGTGCCAGCAGCACGGGGGGCTTAACGAACACTGAAGCTTTCTTT. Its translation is CASSTGGLTNTEAFF.